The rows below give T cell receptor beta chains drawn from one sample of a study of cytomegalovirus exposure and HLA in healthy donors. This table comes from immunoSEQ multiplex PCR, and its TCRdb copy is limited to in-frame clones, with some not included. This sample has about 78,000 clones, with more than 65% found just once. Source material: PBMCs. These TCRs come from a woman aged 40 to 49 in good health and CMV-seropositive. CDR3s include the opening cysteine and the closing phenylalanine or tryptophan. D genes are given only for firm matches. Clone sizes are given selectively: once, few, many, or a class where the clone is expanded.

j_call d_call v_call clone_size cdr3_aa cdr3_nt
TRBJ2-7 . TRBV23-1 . CASSRGHSNEQYF TGCGCCAGCAGTCGGGGACATAGCAACGAGCAGTACTTC
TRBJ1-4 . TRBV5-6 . CASSLGAGKLFF TGTGCCAGCAGCTTGGGGGCGGGAAAACTGTTTTTT
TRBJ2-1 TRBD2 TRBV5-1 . CASSSYMTSGVANALSYNEQFF TGCGCCAGCAGCTCATACATGACTAGCGGGGTAGCGAATGCCCTCTCGTACAATGAGCAGTTCTTC
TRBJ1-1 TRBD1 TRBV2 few CARDRDRGNTEAFF TGTGCCAGGGACCGGGACAGGGGGAACACTGAAGCTTTCTTT
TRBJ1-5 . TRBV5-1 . CASSQNRSETRVLWNQPQHF TGCGCCAGCAGCCAGAACCGATCCGAGACCAGGGTTCTGTGGAATCAGCCCCAGCATTTT
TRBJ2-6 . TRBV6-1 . CASRQGAGANVLTF TGTGCCAGCAGACAGGGAGCTGGGGCCAACGTCCTGACTTTC
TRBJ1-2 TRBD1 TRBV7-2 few CASTTGQGNPANYGYTF TGTGCCAGCACCACCGGACAGGGAAACCCTGCTAACTATGGCTACACCTTC
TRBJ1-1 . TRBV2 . CAPGDSPSEAFF TGTGCCCCCGGGGATTCCCCCTCTGAAGCTTTCTTT
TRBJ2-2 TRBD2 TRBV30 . CAWRPLLLAGGLTGELFF TGTGCCTGGAGGCCCCTCCTTTTAGCGGGAGGGTTGACCGGGGAGCTGTTTTTT
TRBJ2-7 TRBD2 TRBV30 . CAWSGLAGSYEQYF TGTGCCTGGAGTGGACTAGCGGGAAGTTACGAGCAGTACTTC
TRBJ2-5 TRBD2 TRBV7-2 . CASSLAPGGGAQETQYF TGTGCCAGCAGCTTAGCGCCTGGCGGGGGGGCTCAAGAGACCCAGTACTTC
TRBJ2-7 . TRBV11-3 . CASSLSAPPDPQTGYEQYF TGTGCCAGCAGCTTATCCGCCCCTCCGGACCCTCAAACAGGATACGAGCAGTACTTC
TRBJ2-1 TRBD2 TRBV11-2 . CASSSVSGVPRDEQFF TGTGCCAGCAGCTCCGTTAGCGGGGTCCCGAGGGATGAGCAGTTCTTC
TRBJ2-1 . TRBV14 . CASSRSLGFYNEQFF TGTGCCAGCAGCCGGTCACTAGGGTTCTACAATGAGCAGTTCTTC
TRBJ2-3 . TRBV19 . CASKQQGSSTDTQYF TGTGCCAGTAAGCAGCAGGGGTCCAGCACAGATACGCAGTATTTT
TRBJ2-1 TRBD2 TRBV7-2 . CASSSRGGSYNEQFF TGTGCCAGCAGCTCCCGGGGGGGCTCCTACAATGAGCAGTTCTTC
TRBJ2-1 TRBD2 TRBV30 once CAWSRGTSGYNEQFF TGTGCCTGGAGTAGGGGGACTAGCGGTTACAATGAGCAGTTCTTC
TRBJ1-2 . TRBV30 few CAWSAPWGGDGYTF TGTGCCTGGAGCGCTCCCTGGGGGGGAGATGGCTACACCTTC
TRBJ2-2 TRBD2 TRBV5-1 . CASSLLTSGSLTGELFF TGCGCCAGCAGCTTGTTGACTAGCGGGAGTTTAACCGGGGAGCTGTTTTTT
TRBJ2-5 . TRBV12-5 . CASAPGMGETQYF TGTGCTAGTGCTCCGGGGATGGGAGAGACCCAGTACTTC
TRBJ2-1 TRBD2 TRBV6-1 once CASSEVAGAAGEQFF TGTGCCAGCAGTGAGGTAGCGGGGGCGGCGGGTGAGCAGTTCTTC
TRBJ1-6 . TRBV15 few CATSSRGRNSPLHF TGTGCCACCAGCAGTAGGGGGAGAAACTCACCCCTCCACTTT
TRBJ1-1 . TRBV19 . CASTPPQGFLSEAFF TGTGCCAGTACCCCACCACAGGGTTTTTTGTCTGAAGCTTTCTTT
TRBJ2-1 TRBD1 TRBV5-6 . CASSLETGAQYNEQFF TGTGCCAGCAGCTTAGAAACAGGGGCTCAATACAATGAGCAGTTCTTC
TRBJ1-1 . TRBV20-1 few CSVGGPTEAFF TGCAGTGTCGGAGGCCCCACTGAAGCTTTCTTT
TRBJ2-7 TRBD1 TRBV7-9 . CASSLGSGQEGYEQYF TGTGCCAGCAGCTTAGGGTCGGGACAGGAGGGTTACGAGCAGTACTTC
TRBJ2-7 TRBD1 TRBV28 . CASSPGQGPEQYF TGTGCCAGCAGTCCTGGACAGGGACCTGAGCAGTACTTC
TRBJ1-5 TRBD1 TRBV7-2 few CASSLDAGGGQPQHF TGTGCCAGCAGCTTAGATGCAGGGGGCGGTCAGCCCCAGCATTTT
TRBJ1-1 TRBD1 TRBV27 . CASRFPGQGGTEAFF TGTGCCAGCCGGTTTCCGGGACAGGGGGGCACTGAAGCTTTCTTT
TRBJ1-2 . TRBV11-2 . CASSLGRDKAGYTF TGTGCCAGCAGCTTGGGCAGGGATAAGGCTGGCTACACCTTC
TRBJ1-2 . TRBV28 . CASARAGTNYGYTF TGTGCCAGCGCTCGGGCAGGGACTAACTATGGCTACACCTTC
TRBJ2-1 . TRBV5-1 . CASSPRDTTNEQFF TGCGCCAGCAGCCCCCGGGACACAACCAATGAGCAGTTCTTC
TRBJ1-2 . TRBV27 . CASSLGGYNYGYTF TGTGCCAGCAGTTTAGGAGGGTATAACTATGGCTACACCTTC
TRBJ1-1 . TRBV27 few CASYKDFNRVSAFF TGTGCCAGCTATAAAGACTTCAACAGGGTATCGGCTTTCTTT
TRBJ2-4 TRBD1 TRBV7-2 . CASSYRQGKNIQYF TGTGCCAGCAGCTACCGACAGGGGAAAAACATTCAGTACTTC
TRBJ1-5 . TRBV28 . CASSLRGSQHF TGTGCCAGCAGTTTACGGGGTTCCCAGCATTTT
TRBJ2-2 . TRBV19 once CASSIPSGELFF TGTGCCAGTAGTATCCCGTCCGGGGAGCTGTTTTTT